This T cell receptor (beta chain) was profiled in a study of T-cell memory formation after mild COVID-19. Overall study findings and caveats: Researchers found some responding clones in pre-infection memory, a sign that cross-reactive memory joined.

5'RACE with constant-segment primers built TCRalpha and TCRbeta cDNA libraries with UMIs. Using its own MiXCR run on the 5' RACE reads, TCRdb lists one record per CDR3 protein. This table has about 27,000 distinct CDR3 sequences, about 15% appearing once. CDR1 and CDR2 from the germline V gene are MRHNA and SNTAGT. The CDR3 consists of 21 residues. Trimming removed 6 bases from V and 6 bases from J, with 36 bases in between. This clonotype appeared a few times. Its antigen is currently unknown. Sequencing was carried out using PBMCs or a T cell subset sorted from them (not recorded which). This TCR came from an adult who had mild COVID-19 (a few samples of this study predate the infection). Cell type and time point are not known. The rearrangement uses TRBV6-4 and TRBJ2-1, with D possibly matching TRBD2 (7 bases). This CDR3 reads CASSTKLTRQGGGGSGNEQFF. The CDR3 DNA sequence: TGTGCCAGCAGCACCAAATTGACAAGACAAGGGGGTGGCGGGAGTGGCAATGAGCAGTTCTTC.